This paragraph reports one T cell receptor (beta chain). Its antigen is not known. Libraries were prepared by immunoSEQ multiplex PCR; TCRdb keeps only in-frame clonotypes and omits some of them. The table shows 300,000 to 400,000 clones, with over 90% occurring only once. The data were obtained in a study of brain T cells in children with intractable seizures. Study results and caveats: Absence of clones before surgery may stem from lower sequencing depth. Only CDR3 sequence similarity suggested viral specificity, without known HCMV serostatus.

Time point defined: blood from clinic visit 5 months post-surgery; TSC patient then seizure free. The TCR was taken from a boy in the first two years of life with tuberous sclerosis and intractable seizures. The sequencing here drew on peripheral blood, taken less than 6 months after surgery.

The CDR3 is CASSTPSIGPSYEQYF. For the CDR3, the DNA is TGTGCCAGTAGTACTCCAAGTATAGGGCCATCCTACGAGCAGTACTTC. The rearrangement links TRBV19 to TRBJ2-7; D gene ambiguous. The germline V gene has CDR1 LNHDA and CDR2 SQIVND (reference sequence). The CDR3 has 16 amino acids. The germline V and J ends were trimmed by 4 bases and 1 base, with 17 bases remaining between them.